This T cell receptor (beta chain) was observed in a study of cytomegalovirus exposure and HLA in healthy donors (dated by TCRdb to 2017 to 2019). Broadly, across the study: In an earlier analysis of some 610 of the donors, under 300 Gb of sequence data and approximately 100 million unique TCR beta sequences from about 190 million T cells were reported. Around 330 gigabases of sequencing data and around 88 million unique TCR sequences made up an early release that covered approximately 650 HLA-typed donors. Among the roughly 410 genotyped donors, 81% belonged to the genetic ancestry cluster associated with self-reported Caucasian donors. The study was designed to test whether signatures of past pathogen exposure could be identified by cataloging public T cell receptors. The study used immunosequencing to profile the T cell repertoires of several hundred subjects and linked those repertoires to cytomegalovirus serostatus. Along with the approximately 650-subject first cohort, a separate validation cohort of over a hundred different subjects was used. To predict cytomegalovirus infection status, the study brought together high-throughput TCR immunosequencing, statistical association of individual TCRs with disease status, and machine learning. A later analysis re-analyzed previously published TCR beta repertoires from 666 donors and added high-resolution HLA genotyping to study TCR occurrence patterns. The later analysis used no new phenotypic data to find candidate immune exposures, relying instead on TCR beta sequences and their occurrence across donors. An earlier analysis of around 580 of the donors used high-throughput TCR beta sequencing to judge whether each TCR beta V gene segment behaved as functional or pseudogenic. Donor age, sex, ethnicity and CMV serostatus were compiled alongside the repertoire data. A later genetic analysis took genome-wide SNP genotypes for about 60% of the roughly 670 donors and used that subset as a discovery cohort. All discovery cohort repertoires had been generated using a single sequencing platform. Class I and class II HLA loci were covered by the typing at four-digit resolution. The number of typed donors differed by locus: roughly 620-640 for A, B, C, DRB1 and DQB1; approximately 530 for DQA1; approximately 600 for DPA1; and roughly 470 for DPB1. Roughly 5 DR-DQ haplotypes were handled as single units for association and clustering because linkage in the cohort was strong. Across some 400 genotyped donors of the cohort, an average of approximately 200,000 unique TCR beta nucleotide sequences per donor were sequenced, and approximately 17% of those sequences were non-productive. Results the study describes overall, beyond this receptor: A cluster of highly shared sequence variants was judged likely to be a technical artifact of the sequencing pipeline. Because counts were too low, seventeen rarely observed V segments, including chromosome 9 orphons, were excluded from the earlier analysis of 587 of the donors. In a later genetic analysis, fewer N-insertions in productive TCRs were reported among donors in an Asian-associated ancestry cluster than the roughly 700-donor mean. According to a later analysis, TCR association rates differed among HLA loci, with DRB1 alleles showing the most associated TCRs and HLA-C alleles showing the fewest. In vitro tests confirmed that a few of the cytomegalovirus-associated TCR beta chains recognize cytomegalovirus antigens. A total of some 180 TCR beta chains were listed by the study as associated with cytomegalovirus. Sequencing depth was assumed to be roughly uniform across donors in the presence/absence analyses, though that assumption may not hold. According to the authors, the approach could potentially be generalized to other disease states and immunological phenotypes. A further reported finding was that TCR beta sequences accurately predicted the HLA-A and HLA-B alleles for most subjects in the first cohort. When HLA alleles, especially DR and DQ, strongly co-occurred, TCR associations were difficult to assign to individual alleles. In a later analysis, 15,000 to 20,000 TCR beta sequences were associated with specific HLA alleles at a false discovery rate of 0.05. In both the original and validation cohorts, the classifier was reported to diagnose cytomegalovirus status with high specificity and sensitivity. According to a later analysis, most CMV-associated TCR beta chains appeared to be HLA-restricted, and the HLA associations seemed to be driven largely by CMV exposure. In a later analysis, HLA-associated TCR beta chains showed more clonal expansion and lower generation probabilities than non-associated chains that were equally common. Only TCR beta chains were sequenced in this cohort, and the absence of alpha or paired-chain data limited detectable features. Correlated functional status among segregating V segments might reflect linkage disequilibrium, but an unknown experimental factor could not be ruled out. The 87-base-pair reads could not distinguish some IMGT-functional V segments, including TRBV6-2 and TRBV6-3, so those segments were excluded. In an earlier analysis of some 550 of the donors, most TCR beta V segments were observed in productive rearrangements about 90% or about 30% of the time, broadly matching IMGT annotations. HLA typing was unavailable for some donors at each locus, so association tests used only the typed subset. According to a later analysis, parvovirus B19, influenza, CMV and Epstein-Barr virus appeared linked to several top co-occurrence clusters. The only immune exposure information available for the cohort was CMV serostatus. V-gene and J-gene trimming of TCR beta chains was associated with a missense DCLRE1C variant in a later genetic analysis, and the association was replicated in an independent cohort. Across donors, most TCR sequences were observed very rarely, whereas some public TCRs were present in many individuals.

Library construction relied on the immunoSEQ multiplex PCR assay. For the multiplex PCR, a mixture combining 60 forward primers for TCR Vbeta segments and 13 reverse primers for TCR Jbeta segments was used. The CDR3 region of rearranged TCR beta genes was amplified from genomic DNA with a multiplex PCR assay. Amplified TCR beta libraries were sequenced as 87-base-pair reads on the Illumina HiSeq System. On the authors' methods: In a later analysis, roughly 80 million unique TCR beta chains were counted across the roughly 700 repertoires, and around 10 million of these chains were shared by at least two donors. To remove PCR and sequencing errors, raw reads were error-corrected and collapsed into unique sequences using a nearest-neighbor algorithm that merged closely related sequences. To assign V, D and J gene segments, CDR3 sequences were aligned to IMGT reference sequences. Each retained sequence needed at least a six-nucleotide match to both a V gene segment and a J gene segment. Rearrangements were called productive when the CDR3 lacked stop codons and stayed in frame with V and J; all others were non-productive. CDR3 was defined according to IMGT convention as the region running from the second conserved V-encoded cysteine to the conserved J-encoded phenylalanine. Sequences without an unambiguous match to a single V gene segment were excluded from the earlier analysis of approximately 560 of the donors. An earlier analysis of under 750 of the donors called V segments functional above 56.7% productive rearrangements and segregating when the between-donor standard deviation exceeded 5%. A statistical classification framework was built to diagnose cytomegalovirus status from the catalog of TCR beta chain sequences. In a later analysis, V and J genes were assigned by comparing TCR nucleotide sequences against IMGT/GENE-DB human TR gene sequences. In a later analysis, CDR3 sequences and most-parsimonious VDJ recombination scenarios were assigned using the TCRdist pipeline. A later analysis defined each TCR beta chain by its CDR3 amino acid sequence plus V-gene family, and excluded reads lacking a unique V-gene family. In a later analysis, 450 to 600 highly shared, low-generation-probability nucleotide sequences were removed to address suspected cross-contamination and a sequencing artifact. A later analysis calculated a clonal expansion index for each public chain from normalized within-repertoire ranks of inferred template counts. A later analysis computed generation probabilities with a VDJ recombination model fitted to out-of-frame rearrangements, and checked the results against IGoR. Hypergeometric tests were used in a later analysis to score TCR-TCR, TCR-HLA and TCR-CMV co-occurrence, with a repertoire-size bias correction applied to the TCR pairs. In a later analysis, false discovery rates were estimated by permuting HLA or CMV assignments 20 times. In a later analysis, co-occurring TCRs were grouped with DBSCAN, and TCRdist sequence similarity was added when clustering was performed within HLA-allele-positive subsets. Repertoires with fewer than 30,000 or more than 120,000 public chains were left out of co-occurrence clustering, as were five repertoires with anomalous nucleotide sharing. Drawn from immuneACCESS, this table holds only the in-frame rearrangements with V and J called that TCRdb kept. Clones are partly lost; checked studies trace under half to an unresolved V gene and leave the rest unexplained. From that table come the V and J calls and clone size; the DNA was used to work out D and trimming. Here the sample has about 96,000 clones; around 79% occur a single time. Around 3% of the sample belongs to the ten largest clones.

This clone was counted only a few times. The antigen it recognizes is unknown. Nothing much larger sits one base from this clone, and base qualities are not available. V is pruned by 3 bases and J by 8 bases, leaving 1 base of the junction without a gene match. CDR1 is given as SEHNR and CDR2 as FQNEAQ, both from the germline V gene (reference sequence). The CDR3, from cysteine to phenylalanine, totals 14 residues. Left in the record is the CDR3 DNA by itself, 42 bases read in frame from the first base. The cohort comprised 666 healthy bone marrow donors. Cohort members were all nominally healthy when sampled, although unrecorded immune exposures were likely present. The donor tested CMV seropositive, placing the donor among the approximately 290 seropositive members of the cohort. A peripheral blood sample was collected from each donor, and TCR beta sequencing was performed on peripheral blood mononuclear cells. Genomic DNA extraction from the blood cell samples was performed with the Qiagen DNeasy Blood Extraction Kit.

Source material: PBMCs. In this chain, TRBV7-9 is recombined with TRBJ2-1, with 13 middle bases fitting TRBD2. The source of this sequence is a female donor in good health and CMV-seropositive. The CDR3 protein is CASSFGTSGDEQFF. The DNA is TGTGCCAGCAGCTTCGGGACTAGCGGGGATGAGCAGTTCTTC.